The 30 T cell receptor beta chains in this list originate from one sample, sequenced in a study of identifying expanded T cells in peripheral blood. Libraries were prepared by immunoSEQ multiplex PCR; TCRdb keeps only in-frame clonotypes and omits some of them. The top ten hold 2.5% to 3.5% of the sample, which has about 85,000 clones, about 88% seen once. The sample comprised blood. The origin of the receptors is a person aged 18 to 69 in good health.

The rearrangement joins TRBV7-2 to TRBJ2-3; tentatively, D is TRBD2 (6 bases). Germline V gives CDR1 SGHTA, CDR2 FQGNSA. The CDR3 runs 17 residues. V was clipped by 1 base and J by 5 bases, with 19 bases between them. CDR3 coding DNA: TGTGCCAGCAGCTTAGAATTTTGGGGGGATTTGGAAGATACGCAGTATTTT. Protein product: CASSLEFWGDLEDTQYF.

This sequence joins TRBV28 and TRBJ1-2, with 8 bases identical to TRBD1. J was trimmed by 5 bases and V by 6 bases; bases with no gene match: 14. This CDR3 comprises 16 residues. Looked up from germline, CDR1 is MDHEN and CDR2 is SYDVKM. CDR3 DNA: TGTGCCAGCAGCAACCCGACGGACAGGGAACGTTATGGCTACACCTTC. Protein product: CASSNPTDRERYGYTF.

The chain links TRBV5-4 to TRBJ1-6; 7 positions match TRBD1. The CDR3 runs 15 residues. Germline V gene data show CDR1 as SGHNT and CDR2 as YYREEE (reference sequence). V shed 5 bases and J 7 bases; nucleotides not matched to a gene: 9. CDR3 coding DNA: TGTGCCAGCAGTCCCGGGCCAGGGGGAAATTCACCCCTCCACTTT. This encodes CASSPGPGGNSPLHF.

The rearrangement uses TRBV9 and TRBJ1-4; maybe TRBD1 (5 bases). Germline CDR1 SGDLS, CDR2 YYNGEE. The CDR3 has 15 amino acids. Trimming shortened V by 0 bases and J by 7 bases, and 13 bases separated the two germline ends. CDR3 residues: CASSVDGGLGEKLFF. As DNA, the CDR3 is TGTGCCAGCAGCGTAGATGGGGGGTTAGGTGAAAAACTGTTTTTT.

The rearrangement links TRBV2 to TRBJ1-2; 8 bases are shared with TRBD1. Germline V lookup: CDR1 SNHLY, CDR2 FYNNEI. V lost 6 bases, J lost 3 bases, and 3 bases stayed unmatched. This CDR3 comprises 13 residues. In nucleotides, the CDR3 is TGTGCCAGCAGACAGGGGGGTGACTATGGCTACACCTTC. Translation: CASRQGGDYGYTF.

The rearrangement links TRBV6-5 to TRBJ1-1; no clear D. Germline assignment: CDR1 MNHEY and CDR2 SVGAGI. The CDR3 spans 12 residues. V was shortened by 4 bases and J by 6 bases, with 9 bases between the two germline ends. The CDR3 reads CASSSNRAEAFF. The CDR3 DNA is TGTGCCAGCAGTTCCAATAGGGCTGAAGCTTTCTTT.

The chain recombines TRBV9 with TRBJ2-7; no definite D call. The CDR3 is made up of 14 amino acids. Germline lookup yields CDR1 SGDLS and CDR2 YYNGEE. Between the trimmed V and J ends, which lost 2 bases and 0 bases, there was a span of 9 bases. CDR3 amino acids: CASSVEESSYEQYF. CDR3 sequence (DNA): TGTGCCAGCAGCGTTGAGGAGAGCTCCTACGAGCAGTACTTC.

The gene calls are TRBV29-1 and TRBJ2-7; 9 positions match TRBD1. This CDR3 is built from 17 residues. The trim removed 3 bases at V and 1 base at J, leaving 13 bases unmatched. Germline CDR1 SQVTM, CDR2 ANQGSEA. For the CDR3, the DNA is TGCAGCGTTGACGTACCGGGCGGGACAGGGAGTTCCTACGAGCAGTACTTC. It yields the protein CSVDVPGGTGSSYEQYF.

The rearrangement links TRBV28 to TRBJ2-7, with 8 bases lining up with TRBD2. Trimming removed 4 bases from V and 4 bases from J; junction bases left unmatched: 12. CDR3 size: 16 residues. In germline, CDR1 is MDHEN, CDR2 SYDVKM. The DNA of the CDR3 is TGTGCCAGCAGTTCTATAACTAGCGGACCCTCGTACGAGCAGTACTTC. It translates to CASSSITSGPSYEQYF.

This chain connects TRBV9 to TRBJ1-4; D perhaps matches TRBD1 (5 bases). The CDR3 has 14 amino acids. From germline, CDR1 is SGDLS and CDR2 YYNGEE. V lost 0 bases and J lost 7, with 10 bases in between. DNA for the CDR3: TGTGCCAGCAGCGTAGGTGGGGGAAGTGAAAAACTGTTTTTT. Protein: CASSVGGGSEKLFF.

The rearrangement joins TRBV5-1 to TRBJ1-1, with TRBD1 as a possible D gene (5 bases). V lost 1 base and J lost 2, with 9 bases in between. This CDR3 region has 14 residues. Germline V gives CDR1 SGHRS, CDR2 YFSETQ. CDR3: CASSLWDLNTEAFF. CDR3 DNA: TGCGCCAGCAGCTTGTGGGACCTCAACACTGAAGCTTTCTTT.

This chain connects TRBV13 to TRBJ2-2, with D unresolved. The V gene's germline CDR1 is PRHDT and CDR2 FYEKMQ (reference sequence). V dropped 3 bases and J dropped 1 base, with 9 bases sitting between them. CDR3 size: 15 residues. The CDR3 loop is CASSLRKLNTGELFF. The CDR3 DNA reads TGTGCCAGCAGCTTGAGGAAGCTGAACACCGGGGAGCTGTTTTTT.

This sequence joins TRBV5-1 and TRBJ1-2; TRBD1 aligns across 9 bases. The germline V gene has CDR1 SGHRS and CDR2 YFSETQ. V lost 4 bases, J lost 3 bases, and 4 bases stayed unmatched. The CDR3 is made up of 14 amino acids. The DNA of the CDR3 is TGCGCCAGCAGCCAGGACAGGGGCTACTATGGCTACACCTTC. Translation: CASSQDRGYYGYTF.

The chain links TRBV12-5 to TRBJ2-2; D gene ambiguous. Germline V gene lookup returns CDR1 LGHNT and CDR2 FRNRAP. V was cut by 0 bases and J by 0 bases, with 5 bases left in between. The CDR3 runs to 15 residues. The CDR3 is CASGLVFSNTGELFF. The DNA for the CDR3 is TGTGCTAGTGGTTTGGTGTTTTCGAACACCGGGGAGCTGTTTTTT.

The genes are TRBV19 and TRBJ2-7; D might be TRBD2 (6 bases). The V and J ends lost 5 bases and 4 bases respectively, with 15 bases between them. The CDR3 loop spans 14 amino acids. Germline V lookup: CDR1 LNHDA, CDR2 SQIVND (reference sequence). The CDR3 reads CASSQQGGGYEQYF. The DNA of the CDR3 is TGTGCCAGTAGTCAGCAGGGAGGTGGATACGAGCAGTACTTC.

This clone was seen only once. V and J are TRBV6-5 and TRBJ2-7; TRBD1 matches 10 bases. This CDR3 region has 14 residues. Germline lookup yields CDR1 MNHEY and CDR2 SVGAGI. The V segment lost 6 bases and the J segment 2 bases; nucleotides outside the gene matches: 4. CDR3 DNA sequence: TGTGCCAGCAGCTTAGGGACAGGGGCCTACGAGCAGTACTTC. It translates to CASSLGTGAYEQYF.

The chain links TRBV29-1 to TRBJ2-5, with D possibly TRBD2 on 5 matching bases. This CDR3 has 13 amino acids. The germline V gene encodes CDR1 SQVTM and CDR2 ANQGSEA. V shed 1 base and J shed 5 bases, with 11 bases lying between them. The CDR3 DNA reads TGCAGCGTTGAAGGGTCGGGGTCCGAGACCCAGTACTTC. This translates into CSVEGSGSETQYF.

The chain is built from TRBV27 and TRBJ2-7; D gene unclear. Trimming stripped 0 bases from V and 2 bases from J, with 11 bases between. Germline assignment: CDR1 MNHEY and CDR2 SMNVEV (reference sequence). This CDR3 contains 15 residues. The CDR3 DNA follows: TGTGCCAGCAGTTTATCTTGGCAGGTCGCCTACGAGCAGTACTTC. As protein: CASSLSWQVAYEQYF.

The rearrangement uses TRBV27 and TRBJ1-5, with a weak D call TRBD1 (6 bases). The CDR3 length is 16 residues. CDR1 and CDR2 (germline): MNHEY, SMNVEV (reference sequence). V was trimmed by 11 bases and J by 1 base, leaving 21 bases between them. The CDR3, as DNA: TGTGCCTCGAGGGGGTTCGGGGATAAGAGCAATCAGCCCCAGCATTTT. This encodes CASRGFGDKSNQPQHF.

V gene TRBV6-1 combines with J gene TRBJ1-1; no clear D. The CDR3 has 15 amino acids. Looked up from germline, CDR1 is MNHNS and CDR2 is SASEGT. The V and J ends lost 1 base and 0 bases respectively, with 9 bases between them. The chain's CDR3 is CASSEVGAMNTEAFF. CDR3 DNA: TGTGCCAGCAGTGAAGTCGGCGCTATGAACACTGAAGCTTTCTTT.

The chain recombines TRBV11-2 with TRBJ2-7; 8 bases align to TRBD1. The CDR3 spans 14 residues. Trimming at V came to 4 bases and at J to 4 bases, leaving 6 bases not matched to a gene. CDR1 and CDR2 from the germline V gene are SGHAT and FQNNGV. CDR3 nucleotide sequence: TGTGCCAGCAGCTCAGACAGGGGCGGGTACGAGCAGTACTTC. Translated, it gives CASSSDRGGYEQYF.

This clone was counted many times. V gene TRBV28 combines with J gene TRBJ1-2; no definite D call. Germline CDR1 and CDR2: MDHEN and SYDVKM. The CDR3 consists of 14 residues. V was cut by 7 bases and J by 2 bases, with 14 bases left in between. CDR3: CASTTSPLNYGYTF. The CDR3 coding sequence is TGTGCCAGCACCACTAGTCCTCTCAACTATGGCTACACCTTC.

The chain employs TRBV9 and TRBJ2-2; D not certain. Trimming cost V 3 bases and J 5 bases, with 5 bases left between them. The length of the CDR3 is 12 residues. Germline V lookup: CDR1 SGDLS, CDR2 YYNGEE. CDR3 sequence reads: CASSAGTGELFF. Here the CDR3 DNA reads TGTGCCAGCAGCGCCGGGACCGGGGAGCTGTTTTTT.

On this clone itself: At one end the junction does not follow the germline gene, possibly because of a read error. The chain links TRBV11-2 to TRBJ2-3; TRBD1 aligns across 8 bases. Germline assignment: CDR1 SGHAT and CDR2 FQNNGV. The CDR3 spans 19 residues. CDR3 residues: CASSLEGTGLPGGTDTQYF. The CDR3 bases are TGTGCCAGCAGCCTAGAAGGGACAGGTTTACCCGGGGGCACAGATACGCAGTATTTT. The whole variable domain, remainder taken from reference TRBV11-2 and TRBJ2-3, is EAGVAQSPRYKIIEKRQSVAFWCNPISGHATLYWYQQILGQGPKLLIQFQNNGVVDDSQLPKDRFSAERLKGVDSTLKIQPAKLEDSAVYLCASSLEGTGLPGGTDTQYFGPGTRLTVL.

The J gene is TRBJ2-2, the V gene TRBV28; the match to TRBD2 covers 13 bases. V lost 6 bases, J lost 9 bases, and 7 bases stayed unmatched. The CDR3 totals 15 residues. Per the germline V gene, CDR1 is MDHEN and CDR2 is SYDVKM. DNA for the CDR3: TGTGCCAGCAGCTTACTAGCGGGAGGGTTCCGGGAGCTGTTTTTT. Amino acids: CASSLLAGGFRELFF.

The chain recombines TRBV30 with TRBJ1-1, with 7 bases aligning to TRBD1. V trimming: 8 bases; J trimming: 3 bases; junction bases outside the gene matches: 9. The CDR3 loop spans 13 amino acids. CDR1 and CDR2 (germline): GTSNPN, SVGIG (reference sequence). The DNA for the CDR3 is TGTGCCCGCCAGACAGGGAGGGACACTGAAGCTTTCTTT. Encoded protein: CARQTGRDTEAFF.

CDR3 sequence: CASTLPLKKTQYF. Written as DNA, the CDR3 is TGTGCCAGCACCTTGCCCCTAAAGAAGACCCAGTACTTC. V is TRBV27 and J is TRBJ2-5; D is unresolved. Germline V gives CDR1 MNHEY, CDR2 SMNVEV (reference sequence). The CDR3 is 13 amino acids. V lost 7 bases to trimming and J lost 6 bases, with 15 bases between them.

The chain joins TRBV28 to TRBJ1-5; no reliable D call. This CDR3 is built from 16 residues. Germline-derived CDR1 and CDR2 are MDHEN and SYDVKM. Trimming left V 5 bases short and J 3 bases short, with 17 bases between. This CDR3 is CASSPRTDRSNQPQHF. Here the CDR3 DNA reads TGTGCCAGCAGTCCCCGAACAGACCGATCCAATCAGCCCCAGCATTTT.

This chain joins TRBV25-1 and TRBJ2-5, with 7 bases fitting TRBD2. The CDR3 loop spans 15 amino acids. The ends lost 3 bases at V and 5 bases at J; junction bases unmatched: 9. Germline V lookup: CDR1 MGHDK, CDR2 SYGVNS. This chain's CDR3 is CASSDWGGRRETQYF. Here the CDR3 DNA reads TGTGCCAGCAGTGATTGGGGCGGGAGACGGGAGACCCAGTACTTC.

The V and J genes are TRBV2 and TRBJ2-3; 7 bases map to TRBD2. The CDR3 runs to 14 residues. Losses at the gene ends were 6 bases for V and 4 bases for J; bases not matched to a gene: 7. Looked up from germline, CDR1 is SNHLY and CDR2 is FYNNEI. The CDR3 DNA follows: TGTGCCAGCAGCGGGGGGACTGGGGCAGATACGCAGTATTTT. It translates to CASSGGTGADTQYF. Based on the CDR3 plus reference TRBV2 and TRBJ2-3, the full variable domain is EPEVTQTPSHQVTQMGQEVILRCVPISNHLYFYWYRQILGQKVEFLVSFYNNEISEKSEIFDDQFSVERPDGSNFTLKIRSTKLEDSAMYFCASSGGTGADTQYFGPGTRLTVL.